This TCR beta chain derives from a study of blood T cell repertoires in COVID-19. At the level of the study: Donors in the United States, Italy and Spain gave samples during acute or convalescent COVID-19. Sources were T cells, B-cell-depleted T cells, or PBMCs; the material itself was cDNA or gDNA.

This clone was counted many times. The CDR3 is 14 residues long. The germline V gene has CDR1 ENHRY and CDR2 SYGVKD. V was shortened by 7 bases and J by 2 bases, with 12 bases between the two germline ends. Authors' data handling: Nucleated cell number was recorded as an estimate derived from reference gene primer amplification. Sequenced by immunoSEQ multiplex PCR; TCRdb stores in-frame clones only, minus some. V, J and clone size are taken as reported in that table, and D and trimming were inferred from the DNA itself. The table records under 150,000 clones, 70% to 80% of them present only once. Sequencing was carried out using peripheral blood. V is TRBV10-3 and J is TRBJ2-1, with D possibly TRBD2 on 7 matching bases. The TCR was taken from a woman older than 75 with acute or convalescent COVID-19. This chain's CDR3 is CAIKGGSTYNEQFF. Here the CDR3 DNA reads TGTGCCATCAAGGGGGGGAGCACCTACAATGAGCAGTTCTTC.